This is a list of T cell receptor beta chains from one sample in a study of beta chain features in type 1 diabetes. Produced via immunoSEQ multiplex PCR; TCRdb's table is partial and in-frame only. The table has around 500,000 clones, about 29% seen once. The sample taken for sequencing was naive CD4+ T cells from blood. These receptors were taken from a man aged 18 to 29 in good health. The CDR3 runs from the conserved cysteine through the conserved F or W. The order of the fields is J gene, clone size, V gene, D gene, CDR3 DNA, CDR3 protein. The D gene is left open where the match is weak. Size tells how often a clone was seen (once, few, many) or the class of an expanded clone, and some rows leave it out.

TRBJ2-7 | . | TRBV13 | . | TGTGCCAGCAGCCGGCCAACCTACGAGCAGTACTTC | CASSRPTYEQYF
TRBJ2-7 | few | TRBV14 | . | TGTGCCAGCAGCCTCAAGGCCTCCTACGAGCAGTACTTC | CASSLKASYEQYF
TRBJ2-7 | few | TRBV5-1 | TRBD2 | TGCGCCAGCAGCGGAACTAGCGCTCACGAGCAGTACTTC | CASSGTSAHEQYF
TRBJ2-3 | few | TRBV11-1 | . | TGTGCCAGCAGCTTATCGCCGACAGGCCCCACAGATACGCAGTATTTT | CASSLSPTGPTDTQYF
TRBJ2-7 | . | TRBV10-3 | TRBD1 | TGTGCCATCAGCTCGGGACAGCCAGTCGCCTACGAGCAGTACTTC | CAISSGQPVAYEQYF
TRBJ2-3 | . | TRBV10-3 | TRBD1 | TGTGCCATCAGTGTAAAGGACAGGAGTGACACAGATACGCAGTATTTT | CAISVKDRSDTDTQYF
TRBJ2-7 | . | TRBV18 | . | TGTGCCAGCTCCCATCAGCCGGGCGGGTGGGAGCAGTACTTC | CASSHQPGGWEQYF
TRBJ2-7 | . | TRBV5-1 | TRBD1 | TGCGCCAGCAGCGACGCCCGGACAGGCCGCTACGAGCAGTACTTC | CASSDARTGRYEQYF
TRBJ2-3 | . | TRBV4-2 | TRBD2 | TGTGCCAGCAGCCATCTGACTAGCGGGACCTCTTATTTT | CASSHLTSGTSYF
TRBJ2-1 | . | TRBV4-1 | . | TGCGCCAGCAGCCAAGTGGGCTACAACAATGAGCAGTTCTTC | CASSQVGYNNEQFF
TRBJ1-5 | . | TRBV27 | . | TGTGCCAGCAGAGTAAATACGTGGGGGCAGCCCCAGCATTTT | CASRVNTWGQPQHF
TRBJ2-7 | few | TRBV5-1 | TRBD2 | TGCGCCAGCAGCTTGGTGGCTAGCGGGAGTTATGCGTACGAGCAGTACTTC | CASSLVASGSYAYEQYF
TRBJ1-1 | . | TRBV7-8 | . | TGTGCCAGCAGCCGCTGGACGGAGAACACTGAAGCTTTCTTT | CASSRWTENTEAFF
TRBJ2-3 | . | TRBV28 | . | TGTGCCAGCACCCATAGGGACACAGATACGCAGTATTTT | CASTHRDTDTQYF
TRBJ2-1 | once | TRBV18 | . | TGTGCCAGCTCACCGACAACCCTTTTGAGAAATGAGCAGTTCTTC | CASSPTTLLRNEQFF
TRBJ2-7 | few | TRBV28 | . | TGTGCCAGCAGATCGGGCGCCTACGAGCAGTACTTC | CASRSGAYEQYF
TRBJ1-1 | . | TRBV29-1 | TRBD1 | TGCAGCGGTTACAGGGGGCCGGGGTCTGAAGCTTTCTTT | CSGYRGPGSEAFF
TRBJ2-7 | few | TRBV4-1 | . | TGCGCCAGCAGCCCGACAACTTTGGGGGACGAGCAGTACTTC | CASSPTTLGDEQYF
TRBJ2-1 | . | TRBV4-2 | . | TGTGCCAGCAGCCAAGATCCAGATACTGAGCAGTTCTTC | CASSQDPDTEQFF
TRBJ2-7 | . | TRBV7-2 | TRBD1 | TGTGCCAGCAGCCCGGACAGGGCCCGTCTTTACGAGCAGTACTTC | CASSPDRARLYEQYF
TRBJ1-2 | . | TRBV7-9 | . | TGTGCCAGCAGCTTAGAGGAGGGTGGCTACACCTTC | CASSLEEGGYTF
TRBJ2-4 | few | TRBV11-2 | . | TGTGCCAGCAGCGCAGGGAACCAAAACATTCAGTACTTC | CASSAGNQNIQYF
TRBJ2-3 | . | TRBV7-8 | . | TGTGCCAGCAGCTTAAGCAGGGCCACAGATACGCAGTATTTT | CASSLSRATDTQYF
TRBJ2-3 | few | TRBV29-1 | TRBD2 | TGCAGCGTGGTCCCGGGACTAGCGGGAGATACGCAGTATTTT | CSVVPGLAGDTQYF
TRBJ2-2 | . | TRBV7-9 | . | TGTGCCAGCAGCTTCCTGACAGGATGGAACACCGGGGAGCTGTTTTTT | CASSFLTGWNTGELFF
TRBJ2-5 | few | TRBV30 | TRBD1 | TGTGCCTGGAGTAGACAGACAGGGTTCCAAGAGACCCAGTACTTC | CAWSRQTGFQETQYF
TRBJ2-4 | few | TRBV30 | TRBD1 | TGTGCCTGGAGTGTATTAGGGGGCGCAAGTCAGTACTTC | CAWSVLGGASQYF
TRBJ2-3 | few | TRBV5-4 | TRBD1 | TGTGCCTGGACAACAGGGGCAGCAGATACGCAGTATTTT | CAWTTGAADTQYF
TRBJ2-3 | . | TRBV7-2 | TRBD2 | TGTGCCAGCAGCCGCCCACCGGGTAGCGGGAGATTCACAGATACGCAGTATTTT | CASSRPPGSGRFTDTQYF